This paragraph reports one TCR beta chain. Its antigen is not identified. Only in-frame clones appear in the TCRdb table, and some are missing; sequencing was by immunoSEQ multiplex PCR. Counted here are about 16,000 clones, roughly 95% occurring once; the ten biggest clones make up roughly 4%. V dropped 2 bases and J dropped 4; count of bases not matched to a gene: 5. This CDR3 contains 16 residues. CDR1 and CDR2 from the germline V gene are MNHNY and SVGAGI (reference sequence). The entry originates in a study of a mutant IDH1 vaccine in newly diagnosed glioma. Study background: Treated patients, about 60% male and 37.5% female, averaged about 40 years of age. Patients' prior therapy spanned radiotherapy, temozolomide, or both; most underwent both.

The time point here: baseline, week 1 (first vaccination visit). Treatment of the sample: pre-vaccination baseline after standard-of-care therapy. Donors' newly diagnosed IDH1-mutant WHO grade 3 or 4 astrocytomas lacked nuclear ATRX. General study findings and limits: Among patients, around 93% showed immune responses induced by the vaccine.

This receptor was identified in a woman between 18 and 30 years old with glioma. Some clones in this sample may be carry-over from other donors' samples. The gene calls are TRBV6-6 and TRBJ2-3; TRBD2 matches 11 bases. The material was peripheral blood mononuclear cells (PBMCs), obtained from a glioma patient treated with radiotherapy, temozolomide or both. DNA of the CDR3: TGTGCCAGCAGTTACGGGCTAGCGGGAGGTCCAGATACGCAGTATTTT. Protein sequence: CASSYGLAGGPDTQYF.